This TCR beta chain was identified during a study of a mutant IDH1 vaccine in newly diagnosed glioma. Study in general: Receipt of radiotherapy, temozolomide, or both preceded the study, and most received both.

The table came from immunoSEQ multiplex PCR; TCRdb's copy has only in-frame clones and leaves some out. Here the sample spans 35,000 to 40,000 clones, 80% to 95% being singletons. The time point was: baseline, week 1 (first vaccination visit). Treatment in this sample: pre-vaccination baseline after standard-of-care therapy. This CDR3 is 16 amino acids long. V lost 2 bases and J lost 2; bases outside the gene matches: 7. Germline V gene lookup returns CDR1 MNHEY and CDR2 SMNVEV (reference sequence). The material sequenced was PBMCs, taken from a glioma patient treated with radiotherapy, temozolomide or both. The chain links TRBV27 to TRBJ2-3, with 7 bases that match TRBD2. The clonotype was recovered from a man aged 18-30 years with glioma. The CDR3 DNA reads TGTGCCAGCAGTTTAAGAGCGCTAGCGGCCACAGATACGCAGTATTTT. Its protein product is CASSLRALAATDTQYF.